This entry is about one TCR beta chain. CDR1 and CDR2 (germline): MGHRA, YSYEKL. The CDR3 runs 16 residues. The V end lost 1 base, the J end lost 4 bases, and 14 bases lay between the germline ends. This entry belongs to a study of T cell responses to AZD1222 COVID-19 vaccine. Some clones are missing from TCRdb's copy, which holds only in-frame ones; the method was immunoSEQ multiplex PCR. The table shows under 150,000 clones, with roughly nine tenths occurring only once. This chain connects TRBV4-1 to TRBJ1-5, with D possibly being TRBD1 (6 bases). The TCR was taken from an adult in good health. The specimen was peripheral blood, collected on day 0 of AZD1222 vaccination. The DNA for the CDR3 is TGCGCCAGCAGCCAAGGATCGGGCCAGGGGAATCAGCCCCAGCATTTT. This gives the protein CASSQGSGQGNQPQHF.